This TCR beta chain was recorded in a study of cytomegalovirus exposure and HLA in healthy donors (dated by TCRdb to 2016 to 2017). Some background on the complete study: An earlier analysis of some 550 of the donors reported about 250 Gb of sequence data and 117 million unique TCR beta sequences from 150 million to 200 million T cells. An early release covering 550 to 650 HLA-typed donors comprised roughly 300 gigabases of sequencing data and tens of millions of unique TCR sequences. Among the approximately 430 genotyped donors, under 90% belonged to the genetic ancestry cluster associated with self-reported Caucasian donors. The aim of the study was to test whether cataloging public T cell receptors could identify signatures of past pathogen exposure. Using immunosequencing, the study profiled T cell repertoires from roughly 650 subjects and related those repertoires to cytomegalovirus serostatus. Along with the 666-subject first cohort, a separate validation cohort of around 110 different subjects was used. The study combined high-throughput TCR immunosequencing, statistical association of individual TCRs with disease status, and machine learning to predict cytomegalovirus infection status. A later analysis re-examined previously published TCR beta repertoires from about 670 donors and added high-resolution HLA genotyping to investigate patterns of TCR occurrence. The later analysis used no new phenotypic data to find candidate immune exposures, relying instead on TCR beta sequences and their occurrence across donors. To decide whether each TCR beta V gene segment behaved as functional or pseudogenic, an earlier analysis of some 540 of the donors relied on high-throughput TCR beta sequencing. Donor age, sex, ethnicity and CMV serostatus were compiled alongside the repertoire data. A later genetic analysis used genome-wide SNP genotypes for about 65% of the 666 donors, treating that subset as a discovery cohort. All discovery cohort repertoires had been generated using a single sequencing platform. HLA typing included class I and class II loci at four-digit resolution. The number of donors typed differed by locus, with about 620-630 for A, B, C, DRB1 and DQB1, around 520 for DQA1, 606 for DPA1, and some 450 for DPB1. Roughly five DR-DQ haplotypes were handled as single units for association and clustering, since linkage in the cohort was strong. On average, roughly 240,000 unique TCR beta nucleotide sequences were sequenced per donor among about 400 genotyped donors of the cohort, with around 19% of those sequences being non-productive. Overall study results and their limits: A few of the identified cytomegalovirus-associated TCR beta chains were confirmed in vitro to be specific for cytomegalovirus antigens. In a later genetic analysis, fewer N-insertions in productive TCRs were reported among donors in an Asian-associated ancestry cluster than the approximately 670-donor mean. In this cohort, only TCR beta chains were sequenced, and detectable features were limited by the absence of alpha or paired-chain data. A later genetic analysis associated a missense DCLRE1C variant with V-gene and J-gene trimming of TCR beta chains, and an independent cohort replicated the association. In a later analysis, TCR association rates were found to vary across HLA loci, with the most associated TCRs seen for DRB1 alleles and the fewest for HLA-C alleles. While some public TCRs were present in many individuals, most TCR sequences turned up only very rarely across donors. Some IMGT-functional V segments, including TRBV6-2 and TRBV6-3, could not be distinguished by the 87-base-pair reads and were therefore excluded. Most CMV-associated TCR beta chains appeared to be HLA-restricted in a later analysis, and the HLA associations seemed to be driven largely by CMV exposure. In the study, around 150 TCR beta chains were listed as associated with cytomegalovirus. In an earlier analysis of 450 to 750 of the donors, most TCR beta V segments appeared in productive rearrangements about 90% or about 30% of the time, broadly matching IMGT annotations. A later analysis found that HLA-associated TCR beta chains were more clonally expanded and had lower generation probabilities than equally common non-associated chains. A further reported finding was that TCR beta sequences accurately predicted the HLA-A and HLA-B alleles for most subjects in the first cohort. Roughly uniform sequencing depth across donors was assumed in presence/absence analyses, although this assumption may not hold. Because counts were too low, under 20 rarely observed V segments, including chromosome 9 orphons, were left out of the earlier analysis of some 640 of the donors. Because HLA typing was missing for some donors at each locus, association tests included only the typed subset. According to the authors, the approach could potentially be generalized to other disease states and immunological phenotypes. Immune exposure information for the cohort was limited to CMV serostatus. A group of highly shared sequence variants was considered likely to be a technical artifact of the sequencing pipeline. The classifier was reported to diagnose cytomegalovirus status with high specificity and sensitivity in both the original cohort and the validation cohort. When HLA alleles, especially DR and DQ, strongly co-occurred, attributing TCR associations to individual alleles was difficult. Linkage disequilibrium might explain the correlated functional status among segregating V segments, but an unknown experimental factor could not be ruled out. Specific HLA alleles were associated with roughly 17,000 TCR beta sequences at a false discovery rate of 0.05 in a later analysis. A later analysis reported that several top co-occurrence clusters appeared linked to parvovirus B19, influenza, CMV and Epstein-Barr virus.

In its sample, this clone was seen once. Which antigen it targets is not known. No clone much larger than this one lies a single base away; base qualities are absent. In total, 666 healthy bone marrow donors made up the cohort. At the time of sampling, every cohort member was nominally healthy, though immune exposures that went unrecorded were likely present. The donor tested CMV seronegative and was one of the 352 seronegative cohort members. A peripheral blood sample was collected from each donor, and TCR beta sequencing was performed on peripheral blood mononuclear cells. Genomic DNA extraction from the blood cell samples was performed with the Qiagen DNeasy Blood Extraction Kit. Reading the germline V gene gives CDR1 SNHLY and CDR2 FYNNEI. The CDR3 contains 14 residues, cysteine and phenylalanine counted. Only CDR3 DNA remains: 42 bases, in frame from the first base. Ends trimmed: V by 6 bases, J by 1 base; bases unmatched to a gene: 0.

Libraries came from the immunoSEQ multiplex PCR assay. The multiplex PCR relied on a mix of 60 forward primers for TCR Vbeta segments and 13 reverse primers for TCR Jbeta segments. The CDR3 region of rearranged TCR beta genes was amplified from genomic DNA by a multiplex PCR assay. The Illumina HiSeq System was used to sequence the amplified TCR beta libraries as 87-base-pair reads. Per the original workflow: In a later analysis, roughly 80 million unique TCR beta chains were counted across the approximately 620 repertoires, and around 10 million of these chains were shared by at least two donors. A nearest-neighbor algorithm error-corrected the raw reads and collapsed the reads into unique sequences, merging closely related sequences to remove PCR and sequencing errors. CDR3 sequences were aligned to IMGT reference sequences to assign V, D and J gene segments. For a sequence to be retained, a match of at least six nucleotides was required to both a V gene segment and a J gene segment. Rearrangements were classified as productive when the CDR3 lacked stop codons and remained in frame with V and J, and all other rearrangements were classified as non-productive. Following IMGT convention, CDR3 was defined as the stretch from the second conserved V-encoded cysteine to the conserved J-encoded phenylalanine. The earlier analysis of about 590 of the donors excluded sequences that lacked an unambiguous match to a single V gene segment. An earlier analysis of some 500 of the donors classified V segments as functional when productive rearrangements were above 56.7% and as segregating when the standard deviation between donors was above 5%. To diagnose cytomegalovirus status from the catalog of TCR beta chain sequences, a statistical classification framework was built. In a later analysis, TCR nucleotide sequences were compared against IMGT/GENE-DB human TR gene sequences so that V and J genes could be assigned. Using the TCRdist pipeline, a later analysis assigned CDR3 sequences along with most-parsimonious VDJ recombination scenarios. A later analysis defined each TCR beta chain by its CDR3 amino acid sequence plus V-gene family, and excluded reads lacking a unique V-gene family. In a later analysis, 450 to 600 highly shared, low-generation-probability nucleotide sequences were removed to address suspected cross-contamination and a sequencing artifact. In a later analysis, a clonal expansion index for each public chain was calculated from normalized within-repertoire ranks of inferred template counts. Generation probabilities in a later analysis came from a VDJ recombination model fitted to out-of-frame rearrangements, and those results were checked against IGoR. A later analysis scored TCR-TCR, TCR-HLA and TCR-CMV co-occurrence with hypergeometric tests, applying a repertoire-size bias correction to TCR pairs. A later analysis estimated false discovery rates by permuting HLA or CMV assignments 20 times. In a later analysis, co-occurring TCRs were grouped with DBSCAN, and TCRdist sequence similarity was added when clustering was performed within HLA-allele-positive subsets. For co-occurrence clustering, repertoires with fewer than 30,000 or more than 120,000 public chains were excluded, along with four to six repertoires with anomalous nucleotide sharing. TCRdb took over this immuneACCESS table, retaining in-frame rearrangements with V and J assigned. Such tables are incomplete; in checked studies, under half of the missing clones stem from an unresolved V gene, and the remainder is unexplained. V and J calls and clone size are those listed in that table; D and trimming were worked out from the DNA. The sample records 190,000 or so clones, around 83% of which are singletons. Over 1.5% of the sample belongs to the ten largest clones.

The source of this sequence is a man aged 45 to 65 in good health and CMV-seronegative. The chain couples TRBV2 to TRBJ2-6; 7 middle bases align to TRBD2. Input material: PBMCs. The sequenced DNA is TGTGCCAGCAGGGGGGGGTCTGGGGCCAACGTCCTGACTTTC. This sequence encodes CASRGGSGANVLTF.